The clone carrying this T cell receptor beta chain has a single count. The sample is drawn from a study of control samples from healthy donors and cancer patients. This table comes from immunoSEQ multiplex PCR, and its TCRdb copy is limited to in-frame clones, with some not included. The sample lists about 130,000 clones, 85% to 95% occurring once. Sequencing input: PBMCs. This sequence originates from a man aged 55 to 70 with colorectal cancer.

CDR3 bases: TGTGGATCCGGGGCGGACTATAATTCACCCCTCCACTTT. This encodes CGSGADYNSPLHF. V and J are TRBV27 and TRBJ1-6; weak D call: TRBD1 (5 bases). The CDR3 has 13 residues. Germline assignment: CDR1 MNHEY and CDR2 SMNVEV (reference sequence).